Below are 13 T cell receptor beta chains sequenced from a single sample in a study of T cell clonality in common variable immunodeficiency. TCRdb's table, derived via immunoSEQ multiplex PCR, lists solely in-frame clones and lacks some. The sample is made up of 30,000 to 40,000 clones, none counted only once. Sequences were obtained from peripheral blood mononuclear cells. The receptors were sampled from a person aged 18-70 years in good health.

This clone was seen at least ten times. The sequence runs out 3 residues before the end of the CDR3; the remainder is reconstructed from the germline J gene. This chain connects TRBV19 to TRBJ1-1, with a weak D call TRBD1 (6 bases). V was pared by 6 bases and J by 7 bases, with 9 bases between. Looked up from germline, CDR1 is LNHDA and CDR2 is SQIVND (reference sequence). This CDR3 spans 11 amino acids. CDR3 amino acids: CASRGQFEAFF. CDR3 bases read: TGTGCCAGTAGAGGACAGTTTGAA.

This clone has ten or more counts. The read falls 3 residues short of the CDR3 end, and the missing part is taken from the germline J gene. The rearrangement joins TRBV19 to TRBJ1-1, with a tentative D call TRBD1 (5 bases). CDR3 length: 17 residues. V lost 4 bases to trimming and J lost 1 base, with 19 bases between them. Germline CDR1 is LNHDA and CDR2 is SQIVND (reference sequence). The sequenced CDR3 bases are TGTGCCAGTAGTAACGACCCCAGGGAGAGGGGGAACACTGAA. Its protein product is CASSNDPRERGNTE. The CDR3 as a whole reads CASSNDPRERGNTEAFF. The entire variable domain, with the rest obtained from reference TRBV19 and TRBJ1-1, is as follows: DGGITQSPKYLFRKEGQNVTLSCEQNLNHDAMYWYRQDPGQGLRLIYYSQIVNDFQKGDIAEGYSVSREKKESFPLTVTSAQKNPTAFYLCASSNDPRERGNTEAFFGQGTRLTVV.

This clone was detected ten times or more. The read finishes 3 residues shy of the CDR3 end, and the germline J gene is used to complete it. The chain uses TRBV27 and TRBJ1-4; D unresolved. V dropped 6 bases and J dropped 5 bases, with 25 bases sitting between them. Germline V CDR1 and CDR2: MNHEY, SMNVEV (reference sequence). The CDR3 spans 18 residues. The sequenced CDR3 bases are TGTGCCAGCAGATCCCACCGGTACGACGACAAGGAGAATGAAAAA. Translation: CASRSHRYDDKENEK. The entire CDR3 reads CASRSHRYDDKENEKLFF.

This clone ranks as medium-sized (0.01 to 0.1%). Read data end 3 residues before the CDR3 end; the end is taken from the germline J gene. The V call is TRBV2, the J call TRBJ2-1; D perhaps matches TRBD2 (6 bases). V was cut by 0 bases and J by 5 bases, with 8 bases left in between. Germline V gene lookup returns CDR1 SNHLY and CDR2 FYNNEI. This CDR3 is built from 14 residues. The sequenced CDR3 bases are TGTGCCAGCAGTGAAGCTAGCGGCCACAATGAG. It encodes CASSEASGHNE. The complete CDR3 sequence is CASSEASGHNEQFF.

This clone was detected ten times or more. With the read ending 3 residues before the CDR3 end, the germline J gene is used to fill in that end. This chain connects TRBV2 to TRBJ2-1; 8 bases are shared with TRBD2. Losses at the gene ends were 4 bases for V and 1 base for J; bases not matched to a gene: 6. CDR1 and CDR2 from the germline V gene are SNHLY and FYNNEI. The CDR3 extends over 16 amino acids. Incomplete CDR3 DNA: TGTGCCAGCAGTGTTAGAGGCGGGAGGTCCTACAATGAG. This codes for CASSVRGGRSYNE. The complete CDR3 protein is CASSVRGGRSYNEQFF.

At least ten counts were recorded for this clone. The CDR3 goes on 3 residues after the read ends, and that part is filled in from the germline J gene. The chain couples TRBV29-1 to TRBJ2-5; D not resolved. V dropped 7 bases and J dropped 5 bases, with 14 bases sitting between them. Germline loops: CDR1 SQVTM, CDR2 ANQGSEA. This CDR3 spans 12 amino acids. The sequenced part of the CDR3 DNA is TGCAGCGGTGGTGGAGCCGGGGAGACC. Protein: CSGGGAGET. In full, the CDR3 is CSGGGAGETQYF.

The part of the CDR3 DNA that was read is TGTGCCAGCAGCTTAGAGGTGGCCGCCACTGAA. It translates to CASSLEVAATE. From start to end, the CDR3 is CASSLEVAATEAFF. V gene TRBV11-2 combines with J gene TRBJ1-1, with D hard to call. The sequenced fragment ends 3 residues before the CDR3 boundary, so the rest is inferred from the germline J gene. There are 14 residues in the CDR3. Germline CDR1 SGHAT, CDR2 FQNNGV. Trimming took off 0 bases at V and 4 bases at J, with 9 bases between the two ends.

This clone was picked up many times. The junction departs from the called germline gene at one end, perhaps through a read error. The CDR3 region is CASSHSGGQETQYF. CDR3 DNA (partial): TGCGCCAGCAGCCATAGCGGGGGACAAGAGACC. V is TRBV4-2 and J is TRBJ2-5, with TRBD2 matching over 9 bases. The CDR3 extends 3 residues past the end of the read, so its final part is completed from the germline J gene. The CDR3 runs 14 residues. The germline gives CDR1 LGHNA, CDR2 YNFKEQ.

This clone was seen repeatedly, ten times or more. Read data end 3 residues before the CDR3 end; the end is taken from the germline J gene. The chain has TRBV7-2 and TRBJ2-3, with 7 nucleotides matching TRBD1. V shed 6 bases and J 7 bases; nucleotides not matched to a gene: 10. This CDR3 region has 14 residues. Germline V gene sequence: CDR1 SGHTA, CDR2 FQGNSA. CDR3 DNA, as far as it was read: TGTGCCAGCAGTATGAGAGGGGGCGATCATACG. It codes for CASSMRGGDHT. The whole CDR3 reads CASSMRGGDHTQYF.

Only a few counts were recorded for this clone. The CDR3 loop is CASSLAGQGNNEQFF. CDR3 bases read: TGTGCCAGCAGCTTGGCCGGGCAGGGAAACAATGAG. The V call is TRBV5-6, the J call TRBJ2-1; D perhaps matches TRBD1 (5 bases). The observed sequence ends 3 residues before the CDR3 terminus, with the missing tail filled in from the germline J gene. Trimming stripped 0 bases from V and 5 bases from J, with 12 bases between. Germline values: CDR1 SGHDT, CDR2 YYEEEE. This CDR3 is built from 15 residues.

A note on this clone: The CDR3 goes on 3 residues after the read ends, and that part is filled in from the germline J gene. V is TRBV18 and J is TRBJ1-2, with TRBD1 matching 8 bases. V trimming: 3 bases; J trimming: 4 bases; junction bases outside the gene matches: 7. CDR3 length: 15 amino acids. Germline V gene sequence: CDR1 KGHSH, CDR2 LQKENI. The sequenced part of the CDR3 DNA is TGTGCCAGCTCACCGAAGGACAGGGTTCTCTATGGC. It translates to CASSPKDRVLYG. Given in full, the CDR3 is CASSPKDRVLYGYTF.

In its sample, this clone was seen many times. The sequenced fragment ends 3 residues before the CDR3 boundary, so the rest is inferred from the germline J gene. The J gene is TRBJ1-2, the V gene TRBV10-3; the match to TRBD1 covers 10 bases. J was trimmed by 3 bases and V by 1 base; bases with no gene match: 11. Germline V gene lookup returns CDR1 ENHRY and CDR2 SYGVKD. The CDR3 extends over 18 amino acids. Incomplete CDR3 DNA: TGTGCCATCAGTGAGTTCTCCGGGACAGGGGTGGAGGACTATGGC. Translation: CAISEFSGTGVEDYG. The whole CDR3 sequence is CAISEFSGTGVEDYGYTF.

This clone was observed at least ten times. The CDR3 end is not reached by the read, which stops 3 residues before it; the germline J gene fills it in. This chain connects TRBV7-6 to TRBJ2-2; TRBD2 agrees at 10 bases. The V gene end was trimmed by 5 bases and the J gene end by 6 bases; junction bases not matched to a gene: 9. The CDR3 consists of 16 residues. Looked up from germline, CDR1 is SGHVS and CDR2 is FNYEAQ. Partial CDR3 DNA: TGTGCCAGCAGCAGGCTAGCGGGGGATATATCCGGGGAG. Its protein product is CASSRLAGDISGE. The entire CDR3 sequence reads CASSRLAGDISGELFF. The whole variable domain, remainder taken from reference TRBV7-6 and TRBJ2-2, is GAGVSQSPRYKVTKRGQDVALRCDPISGHVSLYWYRQALGQGPEFLTYFNYEAQQDKSGLPNDRFSAERPEGSISTLTIQRTEQRDSAMYRCASSRLAGDISGELFFGEGSRLTVL.